This T cell receptor (beta chain) comes out of a study of T cell changes during pregnancy in multiple sclerosis. Trimming cost V 5 bases and J 2 bases; bases outside gene matches: 20. This CDR3 is built from 19 residues. CDR1 and CDR2 (germline): SEHNR, FQNEAQ (reference sequence). Here immunoSEQ multiplex PCR was the method, and the copy in TCRdb shows in-frame clones only, minus some. Counted here are about 41,000 clones, over 90% occurring once; the ten biggest clones make up 7%. Source: CD8+ T cells from peripheral blood mononuclear cells, taken in the third trimester of pregnancy. The chain couples TRBV7-9 to TRBJ2-7; TRBD1 matches 8 bases. This TCR derives from a female donor with multiple sclerosis, enrolled in a pregnancy study. CDR3 in amino acids: CASSRPSPLGQGITYEQYF. The DNA of the CDR3 is TGTGCCAGCAGCCGACCATCCCCCCTTGGACAGGGAATCACCTACGAGCAGTACTTC.